This T cell receptor (beta chain) was found in a study of T cells in localized non-small cell lung cancer. Study-wide points: Because researchers sequenced only one region of the tumor, heterogeneity is still possible.

Germline trimming cut 5 bases from V and 5 bases from J; bases unmatched to any gene: 11. This CDR3 is 16 amino acids long. CDR1 is MDHEN and CDR2 is SYDVKM in the germline V gene. In the case of this clone: Its antigen is undetermined.

Clones were read by immunoSEQ multiplex PCR, and TCRdb kept only the in-frame ones, dropping some. Among thousands of clones listed, 35% to 50% were seen once. Here the sequenced sample was lung tumor tissue, taken before any cancer treatment. The J gene is TRBJ2-1, the V gene TRBV28, with 8 nucleotides matching TRBD1. The sequence derives from a male donor aged 60 or older with stage I squamous cell lung carcinoma. Written as DNA, the CDR3 is TGTGCCAGCAGTCTCTTAACCGGGACAGGCAACAATGAGCAGTTCTTC. It specifies CASSLLTGTGNNEQFF. Based on the CDR3 plus reference TRBV28 and TRBJ2-1, the full variable domain is DVKVTQSSRYLVKRTGEKVFLECVQDMDHENMFWYRQDPGLGLRLIYFSYDVKMKEKGDIPEGYSVSREKKERFSLILESASTNQTSMYLCASSLLTGTGNNEQFFGPGTRLTVL.